Sequencing of this TCR beta chain was carried out in a study of cytomegalovirus exposure and HLA in healthy donors. Notes on the study in general: A list of 150 or so TCR beta chains associated with cytomegalovirus was given. In an earlier analysis, in some 600 donors, most V segments appeared productive either ~87% or ~30% of the time.

The PCR used 60 Vbeta and 13 Jbeta primers. Here immunoSEQ multiplex PCR was the method, and the copy in TCRdb shows in-frame clones only, minus some. Of around 62,000 clones listed, over 70% were seen once; the top ten hold over 7%. The ends were cut back, 4 bases at V and 0 bases at J, with 9 bases in the middle. CDR1 is SQVTM and CDR2 is ANQGSEA in the germline V gene. The CDR3 has 13 residues. Regarding this clone: Its specificity is unknown.

The chain recombines TRBV29-1 with TRBJ1-1; D is unresolved. Material for sequencing was PBMCs. This clonotype was sampled from a man in his 60s in good health and CMV-seropositive. The CDR3 here is CSVGTVMNTEAFF. The CDR3 region has the DNA TGCAGCGTTGGTACAGTTATGAACACTGAAGCTTTCTTT.